Presented here are 18 T cell receptor beta chains from one specimen sequenced in a study of shared clonotypes between healthy human individuals. The table came from immunoSEQ multiplex PCR; TCRdb's copy has only in-frame clones and leaves some out. The sample lists approximately 710,000 clones, less than 95% seen once, with 34% in the top ten. Sequenced: memory CD8+ T cells from PBMCs. Described subset: CD45RO+ cells pooled with CCR7-negative TemRA cells. The source is a man between 18 and 35 years old in good health. Some clones in this sample may be carry-over from other donors' samples.

The CDR3 is CASSGWDKLNTEAFF. The CDR3 DNA sequence: TGCGCCAGCAGCGGCTGGGACAAACTGAACACTGAAGCTTTCTTT. The rearrangement links TRBV5-1 to TRBJ1-1, with a tentative D call TRBD1 (6 bases). This CDR3 spans 15 amino acids. The germline V gene has CDR1 SGHRS and CDR2 YFSETQ. V dropped 4 bases and J dropped 0 bases, with 13 bases sitting between them.

Concerning this clone: Within the sample, other DNA sequences also encode this same CDR3. V usage is TRBV27 and J usage is TRBJ2-3, with D hard to call. V lost 3 bases to trimming and J lost 0 bases, with 10 bases between them. This CDR3 is 15 amino acids long. Per germline, CDR1 MNHEY and CDR2 SMNVEV (reference sequence). CDR3 protein: CASSFSGASTDTQYF. The CDR3 DNA reads as TGTGCCAGCAGTTTTTCCGGAGCTAGCACAGATACGCAGTATTTT.

V gene TRBV28 combines with J gene TRBJ2-5; 7 nucleotides line up with TRBD2. CDR1 is MDHEN and CDR2 is SYDVKM in the germline V gene. After removal of 0 bases from V and 4 bases from J, the junction contained 5 bases not matched to a gene. The CDR3 runs 15 residues. In DNA form, the CDR3 reads TGTGCCAGCAGTTTATGGGAGCGGGACCTAGAGACCCAGTACTTC. Translating gives CASSLWERDLETQYF.

The J gene is TRBJ1-1, the V gene TRBV11-2, with D perhaps matching TRBD1 (5 bases). V lost 5 bases, J lost 6 bases, and 16 bases lay in between. Germline CDR1 reads SGHAT; CDR2 reads FQNNGV. The CDR3 has 14 residues. DNA of the CDR3: TGTGCCAGCAGCCCGTCCAGGGCGGAAGCTGAAGCTTTCTTT. Encoded protein: CASSPSRAEAEAFF.

The chain couples TRBV11-2 to TRBJ2-7; the D gene is possibly TRBD2 (5 bases). Trimming took off 5 bases at V and 7 bases at J, with 15 bases between the two ends. The germline V gene encodes CDR1 SGHAT and CDR2 FQNNGV. The CDR3 covers 13 residues. The CDR3 loop reads CASSPGLSTEQYF. CDR3 sequence (DNA): TGTGCCAGCAGCCCCGGACTCAGTACGGAGCAGTACTTC.

The chain has TRBV7-2 and TRBJ2-7, with TRBD1 identical over 7 bases. Losses at the gene ends were 4 bases for V and 2 bases for J; bases not matched to a gene: 5. The CDR3 has 14 amino acids. From germline, CDR1 is SGHTA and CDR2 FQGNSA. The DNA for the CDR3 is TGTGCCAGCAGCTCGAGACAGGGTCCCTACGAGCAGTACTTC. Translating gives CASSSRQGPYEQYF.

This chain joins TRBV7-3 and TRBJ2-1; 7 bases match TRBD2. V lost 2 bases and J lost 3; bases outside the gene matches: 4. The CDR3 runs to 15 residues. Germline V lookup: CDR1 SGHTA, CDR2 FQGTGA. CDR3 sequence: CASSLVSSGYNEQFF. The CDR3, as DNA: TGTGCCAGCAGCTTAGTCTCTAGCGGCTACAATGAGCAGTTCTTC. Full variable domain (missing parts from reference TRBV7-3 and TRBJ2-1): GAGVSQTPSNKVTEKGKYVELRCDPISGHTALYWYRQSLGQGPEFLIYFQGTGAADDSGLPNDRFFAVRPEGSVSTLKIQRTERGDSAVYLCASSLVSSGYNEQFFGPGTRLTVL.

The chain uses TRBV29-1 and TRBJ2-3; tentative D call: TRBD1 (5 bases). The germline V and J ends were trimmed by 7 bases and 4 bases, with 24 bases remaining between them. The length of the CDR3 is 16 residues. Germline V gives CDR1 SQVTM, CDR2 ANQGSEA. CDR3 sequence (DNA): TGCAGCGCCGTCACCAGGGAAGGACCTCTGCCAGATACGCAGTATTTT. Protein product: CSAVTREGPLPDTQYF.

The chain has TRBV13 and TRBJ2-7; 9 bases are a match to TRBD2. Germline V gives CDR1 PRHDT, CDR2 FYEKMQ (reference sequence). There are 13 residues in the CDR3. The V segment lost 6 bases and the J segment 4 bases; nucleotides outside the gene matches: 4. The CDR3 region has the DNA TGTGCCAGCAGGGTAGCGGGAGTTTACGAGCAGTACTTC. Translating it yields CASRVAGVYEQYF.

The chain recombines TRBV5-4 with TRBJ2-3, with D perhaps matching TRBD1 (6 bases). The CDR3 length is 13 residues. CDR1 is SGHNT and CDR2 is YYREEE in the germline V gene (reference sequence). V lost 4 bases to trimming and J lost 2 bases, with 8 bases between them. For the CDR3, the DNA is TGTGCCAGCAGCAGGGACATCACAGATACGCAGTATTTT. It specifies CASSRDITDTQYF.

This rearrangement joins TRBV11-3 to TRBJ2-1; D may be TRBD1 or TRBD2 (6 bases each). Germline V gene lookup returns CDR1 SGHNT and CDR2 YENEEA. This CDR3 has 12 amino acids. Trimming left V 7 bases short and J 10 bases short, with 14 bases between. Here the CDR3 reads CASKPGGHEQFF. In DNA form, the CDR3 reads TGTGCCAGCAAACCCGGGGGACACGAGCAGTTCTTC.

The chain recombines TRBV5-1 with TRBJ2-6; D gene unclear. The CDR3 runs 16 residues. V dropped 3 bases and J dropped 5 bases, with 15 bases sitting between them. Germline V gives CDR1 SGHRS, CDR2 YFSETQ. In nucleotides, the CDR3 is TGCGCCAGCAGCTGGCTCAATGGGGTTTGGGCCAACGTCCTGACTTTC. It specifies CASSWLNGVWANVLTF.

This chain connects TRBV30 to TRBJ2-7; D assignment may be TRBD1 or TRBD2 (6 bases each). In germline, CDR1 is GTSNPN, CDR2 SVGIG (reference sequence). Trimming took off 2 bases at V and 2 bases at J, with 13 bases between the two ends. CDR3 length equals 14 residues. The CDR3 here is CAWSRGALTYEQYF. In DNA form, the CDR3 reads TGTGCCTGGAGTAGGGGGGCTCTTACCTACGAGCAGTACTTC.

The chain employs TRBV7-6 and TRBJ2-1; 15 bases line up with TRBD2. The length of the CDR3 is 17 residues. Germline V gene data show CDR1 as SGHVS and CDR2 as FNYEAQ. V shed 6 bases, J shed 1 base, and the junction held 4 bases outside the gene matches. The CDR3 here is CASSSGLAGGSYNEQFF. CDR3 DNA: TGTGCCAGCAGTTCCGGACTAGCGGGAGGGTCCTACAATGAGCAGTTCTTC.

For this clone: The sample carries other DNA sequences with the same CDR3. The chain combines TRBV28 with TRBJ2-2; TRBD1 agrees at 9 bases. CDR3 length: 14 amino acids. CDR1 is MDHEN, CDR2 SYDVKM, per germline. V dropped 5 bases and J dropped 3; count of bases not matched to a gene: 1. The chain's CDR3 is CASSRQGDTGELFF. DNA of the CDR3: TGTGCCAGCAGTCGACAGGGGGACACCGGGGAGCTGTTTTTT.

This clone occurred once. J is TRBJ2-7 and V is TRBV29-1; 7 nucleotides match TRBD1. The V gene's germline CDR1 is SQVTM and CDR2 ANQGSEA. The junction had 5 bases not matched to a gene; V was cut back by 4 bases and J by 2 bases. The CDR3 spans 13 residues. For the CDR3, the DNA is TGCAGCGTTGGGACAGGTGTTACCTACGAGCAGTACTTC. It specifies CSVGTGVTYEQYF.

The J gene is TRBJ2-7, the V gene TRBV9, with no clear D. Trimming took off 4 bases at V and 3 bases at J, with 14 bases between the two ends. Per germline, CDR1 SGDLS and CDR2 YYNGEE. The length of the CDR3 is 14 residues. The CDR3 loop is CASSPRASDYEQYF. The CDR3 DNA sequence: TGTGCCAGCAGCCCCCGCGCATCCGACTACGAGCAGTACTTC.

The V call is TRBV19, the J call TRBJ1-1; D gene ambiguous. Trimming pared 4 bases from V and 1 base from J, leaving 10 bases between. Germline V CDR1 and CDR2: LNHDA, SQIVND (reference sequence). The CDR3 contains 14 residues. In DNA form, the CDR3 reads TGTGCCAGTAGTACTGGATTCTCGAACACTGAAGCTTTCTTT. This codes for CASSTGFSNTEAFF.